The clone carrying this TCR beta chain was seen many times. The target antigen is unknown. This sample is part of a study of T cells in Graves' hyperthyroidism and ophthalmopathy. Individuals with ophthalmopathy presented a Clinical Activity Score of at least 3, a NOSPECS grade of at least 4 and a duration under 3 months. For the diagnoses, clinical symptoms, serum thyroxine and TRAb, thyroid ultrasound and orbital computed tomography were used. Researchers took RNA transcripts and amplified the TCR beta CDR3 regions from them. First-round RT-PCR with HTBI primers amplified the TCR CDR3 region. TCRdb processed the multiplex PCR reads anew with MiXCR; each CDR3 protein has one entry. The sample yields about half a million distinct CDR3 sequences, roughly 15% seen once. Broader study findings: Before onset, by a median of approximately 6.8 months, the model predicted ophthalmopathy.

The CDR3 is 15 amino acids. V trimming: 1 base; J trimming: 1 base; junction bases outside the gene matches: 2. Germline V gene sequence: CDR1 SGHRS, CDR2 YFSETQ. Sequencing input: blood. The TCR originated in a woman aged 25 to 39 with Graves' ophthalmopathy. The chain couples TRBV5-1 to TRBJ1-1; 9 nucleotides agree with TRBD1. The CDR3 loop is CASSLWGQGNTEAFF. CDR3 sequence (DNA): TGCGCCAGCAGCTTGTGGGGACAGGGGAACACTGAAGCTTTCTTT.